The entry below gives a single T cell receptor beta chain sequence along with its context. CDR3 length: 16 residues. Germline trimming cut 5 bases from V and 5 bases from J; bases unmatched to any gene: 14. The germline V gene has CDR1 MNHEY and CDR2 SMNVEV (reference sequence). Repertoires were generated with immunoSEQ multiplex PCR, while TCRdb's copy carries only in-frame clones and drops some. The sample includes more than 45,000 clones, 85% to 95% seen only once; the top ten take around 4%. The record originates from a study of T cell changes during pregnancy in multiple sclerosis. The input for sequencing was CD8+ T cells from peripheral blood mononuclear cells, taken in the second trimester of pregnancy. The chain links TRBV27 to TRBJ2-5; 7 bases line up with TRBD1. The receptor comes from a female donor with multiple sclerosis, enrolled in a pregnancy study. The CDR3 DNA reads as TGTGCCAGCAGTGCTCTCTTAACAGGGGAGAGGGAGACCCAGTACTTC. Translated, it gives CASSALLTGERETQYF.